A single sample is the source of the 19 T cell receptor beta chains below, sequenced in a study of identical twins. Via MiXCR, TCRdb re-called the 5' RACE reads, giving one row per CDR3 protein. This sample has approximately 700,000 distinct CDR3 sequences, with 15% to 20% found just once. Separately, the same data were catalogued under a study of T cells expressing NK-cell markers.

The material sequenced was PBMCs. These receptors were collected from a woman aged 18-30 years in good health.

The chain couples TRBV5-1 to TRBJ2-5; D uncertain. V dropped 1 base and J dropped 4 bases, with 14 bases sitting between them. The germline CDR1 and CDR2 sequences are SGHRS and YFSETQ. This CDR3 spans 15 amino acids. In DNA, the CDR3 is TGCGCCAGCAGCTTGTCTGGGAATCGTCGAGAGACCCAGTACTTC. This gives the protein CASSLSGNRRETQYF.

This clonotype was counted ten times or more. The chain uses TRBV7-9 and TRBJ1-2; unclear D gene. Germline V gene sequence: CDR1 SEHNR, CDR2 FQNEAQ (reference sequence). The CDR3 runs to 13 residues. Trimming pared 2 bases from V and 11 bases from J, leaving 15 bases between. In DNA, the CDR3 is TGTGCCAGCAGCTTACCCTCAGGATACGGGTACACCTTC. Translation gives CASSLPSGYGYTF.

This clonotype came up a few times. The CDR3 loop is CASRYGGGDSPLHF. DNA for the CDR3: TGTGCCAGCAGATACGGAGGAGGTGATTCACCCCTCCACTTT. V gene TRBV6-5 combines with J gene TRBJ1-6; no clear D gene. Germline V gene lookup returns CDR1 MNHEY and CDR2 SVGAGI. With 6 bases removed from V and 8 bases from J, the gap between germline ends came to 14 bases. The CDR3 runs to 14 residues.

The chain combines TRBV19 with TRBJ2-1, with unresolved D. V was trimmed by 7 bases and J by 8 bases, leaving 18 bases between them. This CDR3 has 14 amino acids. Per the germline V gene, CDR1 is LNHDA and CDR2 is SQIVND (reference sequence). CDR3 loop: CASTVDSWTDEQFF. The CDR3 DNA reads as TGTGCCAGTACCGTAGACTCCTGGACGGATGAGCAGTTCTTC.

This chain joins TRBV7-3 and TRBJ2-3; TRBD1 or TRBD2 may be the D gene (6 bases each). This CDR3 is built from 14 residues. Trimming took off 5 bases at V and 2 bases at J, with 11 bases between the two ends. Germline values: CDR1 SGHTA, CDR2 FQGTGA. CDR3 coding DNA: TGTGCCAGCAGCCACCCGGGGGCCACAGATACGCAGTATTTT. Protein: CASSHPGATDTQYF.

The V and J genes are TRBV7-8 and TRBJ2-7; D perhaps matches TRBD2 (5 bases). This CDR3 is built from 13 residues. Trimming shortened V by 5 bases and J by 6 bases, and 14 bases separated the two germline ends. CDR1 SGHVS and CDR2 FQNEAQ come from the germline V gene. CDR3: CASSPKTRGEQYF. CDR3 DNA sequence: TGTGCCAGCAGCCCAAAAACACGGGGCGAGCAGTACTTC.

The V gene is TRBV5-4, the J gene TRBJ1-2; D may be TRBD1 (6 bases). Between the trimmed V and J ends, which lost 4 bases and 5 bases, there was a span of 21 bases. Germline loops: CDR1 SGHNT, CDR2 YYREEE (reference sequence). The CDR3 loop spans 16 amino acids. The CDR3 sequence: CASSPPGGSWGYGYTF. The CDR3 bases are TGTGCCAGCAGCCCTCCCGGGGGCTCCTGGGGGTATGGCTACACCTTC. Supplemented by reference TRBV5-4 and TRBJ1-2, the full variable domain reads ETGVTQSPTHLIKTRGQQVTLRCSSQSGHNTVSWYQQALGQGPQFIFQYYREEENGRGNFPPRFSGLQFPNYSSELNVNALELDDSALYLCASSPPGGSWGYGYTFGSGTRLTVV.

The CDR3 DNA is TGTGCCAGCAGCCCCGAACTAGCGCTGCAAGAGACCCAGTACTTC. Translated, it gives CASSPELALQETQYF. V is TRBV3-1 and J is TRBJ2-5; 7 nucleotides agree with TRBD2. Germline CDR1 reads LGHDT; CDR2 reads YNNKEL (reference sequence). V lost 4 bases to trimming and J lost 2 bases; unmatched junction nucleotides: 7. The CDR3 totals 15 residues.

The chain employs TRBV5-5 and TRBJ1-3; D perhaps matches TRBD1 (5 bases). The germline gives CDR1 SGHKS, CDR2 YYEKEE (reference sequence). The V and J ends lost 4 bases and 0 bases respectively, with 14 bases between them. This CDR3 comprises 16 residues. Written as DNA, the CDR3 is TGTGCCAGCAGCGGTGGTGGGGCTCTCTCTGGAAACACCATATATTTT. Amino acid sequence: CASSGGGALSGNTIYF.

This clonotype was recorded a few times. The gene calls are TRBV12-3 or TRBV12-4 and TRBJ2-1; TRBD1 matches 7 bases. The CDR3 has 15 amino acids. Trimming cost V 7 bases and J 1 base; bases outside gene matches: 7. The CDR3: CASTWDRNSYNEQFF. CDR3 DNA: TGTGCCAGCACCTGGGACAGAAATTCCTACAATGAGCAGTTCTTC.

This chain links TRBV5-1 with TRBJ2-7, with TRBD2 identical over 8 bases. J was trimmed by 1 base and V by 0 bases; bases with no gene match: 6. Per the germline V gene, CDR1 is SGHRS and CDR2 is YFSETQ. CDR3 length: 16 amino acids. The CDR3 reads CASSLVGGGPSYEQYF. The CDR3, as DNA: TGCGCCAGCAGCTTGGTTGGCGGGGGGCCGTCCTACGAGCAGTACTTC.

This clonotype has just a few counts. The rearrangement uses TRBV10-3 and TRBJ2-5; possible D gene TRBD1, 6 bases. Trimming cost V 5 bases and J 3 bases, with 13 bases left between them. Germline CDR1 ENHRY, CDR2 SYGVKD. The CDR3 is 14 residues long. The DNA for the CDR3 is TGTGCCATCAGTACCCCTGGACAGAAAGAGACCCAGTACTTC. Translated: CAISTPGQKETQYF.

V usage is TRBV4-3 and J usage is TRBJ2-1; unclear D gene. V gave up 0 bases and J gave up 2 bases, with 8 bases separating them. CDR3 length equals 15 residues. CDR1 and CDR2 (germline): LGHNA, YSLEER. DNA for the CDR3: TGCGCCAGCAGCCAAGAGAGGCTACCCTACAATGAGCAGTTCTTC. Translated: CASSQERLPYNEQFF.

This clonotype was counted only a few times. The rearrangement uses TRBV12-3 or TRBV12-4 and TRBJ2-7, with 10 positions matching TRBD1. This CDR3 is built from 14 residues. V shed 4 bases, J shed 6 bases, and the junction held 6 bases outside the gene matches. The DNA of the CDR3 is TGTGCCAGCAGTTGGACAGGGGGAAGGGGCGAGCAGTACTTC. This gives the protein CASSWTGGRGEQYF.

This sequence joins TRBV5-6 and TRBJ2-1; D is unresolved. The CDR3 is 12 amino acids. Germline values: CDR1 SGHDT, CDR2 YYEEEE. Trimming stripped 4 bases from V and 10 bases from J, with 12 bases between. The CDR3 DNA reads as TGTGCCAGCAGCCAACCCGGCCAGGAGCAGTTCTTC. Protein product: CASSQPGQEQFF.

The chain links TRBV6-5 to TRBJ1-1; D possibly corresponds to TRBD1 (6 bases). Trimming cost V 0 bases and J 10 bases, with 18 bases left between them. This CDR3 contains 15 residues. Per the germline V gene, CDR1 is MNHEY and CDR2 is SVGAGI. CDR3 coding DNA: TGTGCCAGCAGTTACTCTCTGTCTAGACAGGCTTCAGCTTTCTTT. Translated, it gives CASSYSLSRQASAFF.

This clonotype was seen repeatedly, ten times or more. The chain couples TRBV12-3 or TRBV12-4 to TRBJ1-2; perhaps TRBD1 as D (5 bases). The germline V and J ends were trimmed by 6 bases and 3 bases, with 8 bases remaining between them. This CDR3 has 12 residues. This CDR3 reads CASRDIYYGYTF. DNA of the CDR3: TGTGCCAGCAGGGACATTTACTATGGCTACACCTTC.

This clonotype occurred many times. The rearrangement links TRBV20-1 to TRBJ1-6; 8 nucleotides match TRBD1. Germline V CDR1 and CDR2: DFQATT, SNEGSKA (reference sequence). With 8 bases clipped from V and 6 bases from J, the junction kept 12 bases outside the gene matches. The CDR3 is 15 residues long. The CDR3 protein is CSTPSGQAINSPLHF. The CDR3, as DNA: TGCAGTACACCGTCGGGACAGGCGATTAATTCACCCCTCCACTTT.

Only a few counts were recorded for this clonotype. The J gene is TRBJ2-7, the V gene TRBV14; 11 bases line up with TRBD1. Per germline, CDR1 SGHDN and CDR2 FVKESK. The CDR3 has 15 residues. The J segment lost 4 bases and the V segment lost 3 bases, leaving 5 bases of the junction unmatched. The CDR3 nucleotides are TGTGCCAGCAGCCAGGGACAGGGGGTAAGGTACGAGCAGTACTTC. Translation gives CASSQGQGVRYEQYF.